Shown below are 24 T cell receptor beta chains from a single sample sequenced in a study of blood T cell repertoires in COVID-19 (TCRdb year 2020). Receptor amplification or capture employed the immunoSEQ multiplex PCR assay. TCRdb mirrors the immuneACCESS table, restricted to in-frame sequences. Some clones are absent from its copies; in checked studies, under half trace to an unresolved V gene, and the reason for the others is unknown. In this sample the table shows about 15,000 clones, around nine tenths of which occur a single time. The ten biggest clones cover 33% of the sample. Sequenced material: peripheral blood. All receptors derive from a human donor in a cohort sampled during active COVID-19.

This chain links TRBV19 with TRBJ2-4, with D tentatively TRBD1 (6 bases). From germline, CDR1 is LNHDA and CDR2 SQIVND (reference sequence). CDR3 length: 14 amino acids. V lost 7 bases to trimming and J lost 0 bases, with 10 bases between them. CDR3: CASNDRIAKNIQYF. CDR3 nucleotide sequence: TGTGCCAGTAATGACAGGATAGCCAAAAACATTCAGTACTTC.

The chain carries TRBV7-2 and TRBJ2-5, with 7 positions matching TRBD1. Germline CDR1 and CDR2: SGHTA and FQGNSA. There are 14 residues in the CDR3. Trimming took 4 bases from V and 5 from J; bases not matched to a gene: 7. The CDR3 DNA is TGTGCCAGCAGCTCCACGGACAGGAGGGAGACCCAGTACTTC. Translated: CASSSTDRRETQYF.

The chain links TRBV5-1 to TRBJ1-1, with TRBD1 matching 7 bases. The germline V gene encodes CDR1 SGHRS and CDR2 YFSETQ. With 9 bases clipped from V and 4 bases from J, the junction kept 12 bases outside the gene matches. This CDR3 comprises 14 residues. Written as DNA, the CDR3 is TGCGCCACCCGGACAGGAACGGGCGGCACTGAAGCTTTCTTT. Translated: CATRTGTGGTEAFF.

The V and J genes are TRBV20-1 and TRBJ2-1, with TRBD2 matching 10 bases. Germline V lookup: CDR1 DFQATT, CDR2 SNEGSKA (reference sequence). The CDR3 covers 14 residues. Unmatched junction bases numbered 3, after V lost 3 bases and J lost 4 bases. For the CDR3, the DNA is TGCAGTGCTAGTATACTAGCGGGGTACAATGAGCAGTTCTTC. Protein: CSASILAGYNEQFF.

The V gene is TRBV4-3, the J gene TRBJ2-7, with 9 nucleotides matching TRBD2. V trimming: 1 base; J trimming: 1 base; junction bases outside the gene matches: 2. Germline CDR1 reads LGHNA; CDR2 reads YSLEER. CDR3 length: 15 amino acids. This CDR3 is CASSQGLAASYEQYF. Here the CDR3 DNA reads TGCGCCAGCAGCCAAGGACTAGCGGCTTCCTACGAGCAGTACTTC.

The CDR3 nucleotides are TGCGCCAGCAGTCAATCGCGAGGATTATCCTACGAGCAGTACTTC. Translation gives CASSQSRGLSYEQYF. The chain uses TRBV23-1 and TRBJ2-7; D remains ambiguous. TRBV23-1 is marked as an open reading frame, function uncertain. The CDR3 consists of 15 residues. The germline V and J ends were trimmed by 0 bases and 1 base, with 10 bases remaining between them.

The gene calls are TRBV5-1 and TRBJ2-3; TRBD1 matches 7 bases. Germline V gene sequence: CDR1 SGHRS, CDR2 YFSETQ. The J segment lost 6 bases and the V segment lost 0 bases, leaving 22 bases of the junction unmatched. The CDR3 has 20 amino acids. The CDR3 here is CASSLARGVPRGEGADTQYF. CDR3 sequence (DNA): TGCGCCAGCAGCTTGGCCCGTGGGGTACCACGGGGAGAGGGGGCCGATACGCAGTATTTT.

V usage is TRBV6-5 and J usage is TRBJ2-5, with 7 positions matching TRBD2. The CDR3 is 15 amino acids. The trim removed 4 bases at V and 5 bases at J, leaving 10 bases unmatched. Germline CDR1 reads MNHEY; CDR2 reads SVGAGI. CDR3: CASSFRSGKKETQYF. DNA for the CDR3: TGTGCCAGCAGTTTCCGAAGCGGGAAGAAGGAGACCCAGTACTTC.

This rearrangement joins TRBV5-1 to TRBJ1-1, with D possibly matching TRBD1 (5 bases). The CDR3 is 15 residues long. The germline V and J ends were trimmed by 0 bases and 2 bases, with 11 bases remaining between them. CDR1 and CDR2 (germline): SGHRS, YFSETQ. Here the CDR3 reads CASSLDGGSNTEAFF. CDR3 bases: TGCGCCAGCAGCTTGGACGGGGGATCAAACACTGAAGCTTTCTTT.

CDR3 protein: CASSPLIGLEVHF. The DNA of the CDR3 is TGTGCCAGTAGCCCCCTAATTGGTCTAGAAGTCCACTTT. The V call is TRBV19, the J call TRBJ1-6, with no clear D. Between the trimmed V and J ends, which lost 6 bases and 17 bases, there was a span of 20 bases. CDR1 is LNHDA, CDR2 SQIVND, per germline (reference sequence). The CDR3 loop spans 13 amino acids.

The V gene is TRBV28, the J gene TRBJ2-7, with TRBD2 as a possible D gene (6 bases). The CDR3 loop spans 15 amino acids. V shed 6 bases and J shed 1 base, with 16 bases lying between them. Germline CDR1 MDHEN, CDR2 SYDVKM. The CDR3 region has the DNA TGTGCCAGCAGCCGCCCGGGACTCTCGTCCTACGAGCAGTACTTC. As protein: CASSRPGLSSYEQYF.

The chain carries TRBV7-3 and TRBJ2-7; D gene uncertain. Trimming removed 4 bases at V and 4 bases at J, with 17 bases between. This CDR3 region has 15 residues. Germline assignment: CDR1 SGHTA and CDR2 FQGTGA. CDR3 in amino acids: CASSYSAGDSYEQYF. In nucleotides, the CDR3 is TGTGCCAGCAGCTACTCGGCTGGAGACTCGTACGAGCAGTACTTC.

The CDR3 DNA reads TGCGCCAGCAGCTTGGCCGGGGGGTTCTCCTACAATGAGCAGTTCTTC. This codes for CASSLAGGFSYNEQFF. The rearrangement links TRBV5-1 to TRBJ2-1, with 7 positions matching TRBD2. J gave up 0 bases and V 0 bases, and 3 bases lay outside the gene matches. This CDR3 contains 16 residues. CDR1 and CDR2 from the germline V gene are SGHRS and YFSETQ. Variable domain in full (rest from reference TRBV5-1 and TRBJ2-1): KAGVTQTPRYLIKTRGQQVTLSCSPISGHRSVSWYQQTPGQGLQFLFEYFSETQRNKGNFPGRFSGRQFSNSRSEMNVSTLELGDSALYLCASSLAGGFSYNEQFFGPGTRLTVL.

The chain uses TRBV24-1 and TRBJ1-2, with 8 bases fitting TRBD1. CDR1 KGHDR and CDR2 SFDVKD come from the germline V gene. The CDR3 extends over 13 amino acids. V lost 3 bases to trimming and J lost 8 bases; unmatched junction nucleotides: 4. CDR3 in amino acids: CATSDGQGRGYTF. CDR3 bases: TGTGCCACCAGTGATGGACAGGGTCGCGGCTACACCTTC.

This chain uses TRBV19 with TRBJ1-3; 7 nucleotides line up with TRBD1. V dropped 3 bases and J dropped 5; count of bases not matched to a gene: 7. Germline loops: CDR1 LNHDA, CDR2 SQIVND (reference sequence). CDR3 length equals 15 residues. CDR3 nucleotides: TGTGCCAGTAGTATTGACAGGGACGGGAGAAACACCATATATTTT. Translating gives CASSIDRDGRNTIYF.

The genes are TRBV7-2 and TRBJ2-7; the match to TRBD2 covers 11 bases. The CDR3 extends over 17 amino acids. With 6 bases clipped from V and 1 base from J, the junction kept 11 bases outside the gene matches. Germline V gene lookup returns CDR1 SGHTA and CDR2 FQGNSA. The CDR3 protein is CASRGGLADLNSYEQYF. CDR3 nucleotides: TGTGCCAGCAGAGGGGGACTAGCGGATTTGAATTCCTACGAGCAGTACTTC.

The chain recombines TRBV9 with TRBJ1-2; no firm D call. Trimming pared 0 bases from V and 5 bases from J, leaving 11 bases between. Germline CDR1 reads SGDLS; CDR2 reads YYNGEE. The CDR3 runs 14 residues. The CDR3 sequence: CASSVVSGSYGYTF. The DNA of the CDR3 is TGTGCCAGCAGCGTAGTATCCGGGTCGTATGGCTACACCTTC.

The chain recombines TRBV4-3 with TRBJ1-3; D call uncertain. The CDR3 has 15 amino acids. V was clipped by 0 bases and J by 4 bases, with 10 bases between them. The germline CDR1 and CDR2 sequences are LGHNA and YSLEER. CDR3 residues: CASSQDAVTGNTIYF. CDR3 DNA sequence: TGCGCCAGCAGCCAAGATGCAGTAACAGGAAACACCATATATTTT.

The CDR3 loop is CASSSIPELNTEAFF. DNA of the CDR3: TGCGCCAGCAGCTCGATACCTGAGCTGAACACTGAAGCTTTCTTT. This chain links TRBV5-1 with TRBJ1-1; D unclear. Trimming removed 3 bases from V and 0 bases from J, with 12 bases in between. CDR1 SGHRS and CDR2 YFSETQ come from the germline V gene. The CDR3 extends over 15 amino acids.

This clone was observed a handful of times. The V and J genes are TRBV4-3 and TRBJ2-3; D uncertain. This CDR3 comprises 15 residues. The germline V gene encodes CDR1 LGHNA and CDR2 YSLEER. Trimming removed 0 bases at V and 4 bases at J, with 11 bases between. This chain's CDR3 is CASSQDWSRPDTQYF. DNA of the CDR3: TGCGCCAGCAGCCAAGATTGGTCTAGGCCAGATACGCAGTATTTT.

The rearrangement uses TRBV27 and TRBJ2-7; 7 positions agree with TRBD1. The CDR3 is made up of 15 amino acids. V shed 6 bases and J 0 bases; nucleotides not matched to a gene: 8. CDR1 is MNHEY and CDR2 is SMNVEV in the germline V gene (reference sequence). The CDR3 nucleotides are TGTGCCAGCAGCCGATACGGGACAGTCTCCTACGAGCAGTACTTC. As protein: CASSRYGTVSYEQYF.

The chain is built from TRBV9 and TRBJ1-2; 11 nucleotides line up with TRBD1. CDR3 length: 15 residues. Germline-derived CDR1 and CDR2 are SGDLS and YYNGEE. Trimming took 3 bases from V and 4 from J; bases not matched to a gene: 5. CDR3 in amino acids: CASSGTGGAGYGYTF. DNA for the CDR3: TGTGCCAGCAGCGGGACAGGGGGCGCCGGCTATGGCTACACCTTC.

This chain joins TRBV4-2 and TRBJ2-1; 8 bases agree with TRBD1. V dropped 0 bases and J dropped 2; count of bases not matched to a gene: 6. The CDR3 sequence is 17 residues long. Per the germline V gene, CDR1 is LGHNA and CDR2 is YNFKEQ. The DNA of the CDR3 is TGTGCCAGCAGCCAAGACAGGGGCAGGGGGCCCTACAATGAGCAGTTCTTC. This translates into CASSQDRGRGPYNEQFF.

This clone was detected only a few times. This chain joins TRBV19 and TRBJ2-7; 7 nucleotides match TRBD1. The CDR3 runs to 14 residues. Losses at the gene ends were 4 bases for V and 2 bases for J; bases not matched to a gene: 5. Germline CDR1 LNHDA, CDR2 SQIVND (reference sequence). CDR3: CASSKATGPYEQYF. CDR3 nucleotide sequence: TGTGCCAGTAGTAAGGCGACAGGGCCCTACGAGCAGTACTTC.